The 5 T cell receptor beta chains in this list originate from one sample, sequenced in a study of cytomegalovirus exposure and HLA in healthy donors. In the PCR, 60 Vbeta and 13 Jbeta primers were used. Produced via immunoSEQ multiplex PCR; TCRdb's table is partial and in-frame only. The sample has some 150,000 clones, roughly 85% seen once. Sequencing was carried out using PBMCs. The receptors were sampled from a male donor in good health and CMV-seronegative.

This clone has just one count. V and J are TRBV6-6 and TRBJ1-3, with 10 bases that match TRBD1. Trimming removed 6 bases from V and 4 bases from J; junction bases left unmatched: 6. The CDR3 sequence is 15 residues long. Germline values: CDR1 MNHNY, CDR2 SVGAGI (reference sequence). CDR3 sequence reads: CASSFRQGAGNTIYF. CDR3 DNA sequence: TGTGCCAGCAGCTTTCGACAGGGGGCAGGAAACACCATATATTTT.

The chain couples TRBV6-1 to TRBJ2-1; D is perhaps TRBD2 (5 bases). CDR3 length: 15 residues. Germline CDR1 MNHNS, CDR2 SASEGT. The V end lost 4 bases, the J end lost 0 bases, and 10 bases lay between the germline ends. CDR3 bases: TGTGCCAGCAGTGCGGGGTCGAGCTCCTACAATGAGCAGTTCTTC. This encodes CASSAGSSSYNEQFF.

The genes are TRBV9 and TRBJ2-6; a possible D gene is TRBD1 (7 bases). Looked up from germline, CDR1 is SGDLS and CDR2 is YYNGEE. V shed 4 bases and J shed 0 bases, with 17 bases lying between them. CDR3 length: 18 amino acids. This chain's CDR3 is CASSYPGGLPSGANVLTF. CDR3 nucleotide sequence: TGTGCCAGCAGCTACCCAGGGGGACTGCCCTCTGGGGCCAACGTCCTGACTTTC.

The V and J genes are TRBV19 and TRBJ2-7; 10 nucleotides agree with TRBD1. Losses at the gene ends were 9 bases for V and 2 bases for J; bases not matched to a gene: 7. Germline values: CDR1 LNHDA, CDR2 SQIVND (reference sequence). The CDR3 consists of 14 residues. The DNA of the CDR3 is TGTGCCAGCTCGCCCGGGACAGGGGCCTACGAGCAGTACTTC. Encoded protein: CASSPGTGAYEQYF.

This clone appeared a single time. V gene TRBV5-1 combines with J gene TRBJ2-7; D might be TRBD1 (7 bases). The CDR3 length is 14 residues. Germline values: CDR1 SGHRS, CDR2 YFSETQ. Between the trimmed V and J ends, which lost 5 bases and 2 bases, there was a span of 14 bases. The CDR3 coding sequence is TGCGCCAGCAGAGGAGGGGGCACCGCCTACGAGCAGTACTTC. Its protein product is CASRGGGTAYEQYF.